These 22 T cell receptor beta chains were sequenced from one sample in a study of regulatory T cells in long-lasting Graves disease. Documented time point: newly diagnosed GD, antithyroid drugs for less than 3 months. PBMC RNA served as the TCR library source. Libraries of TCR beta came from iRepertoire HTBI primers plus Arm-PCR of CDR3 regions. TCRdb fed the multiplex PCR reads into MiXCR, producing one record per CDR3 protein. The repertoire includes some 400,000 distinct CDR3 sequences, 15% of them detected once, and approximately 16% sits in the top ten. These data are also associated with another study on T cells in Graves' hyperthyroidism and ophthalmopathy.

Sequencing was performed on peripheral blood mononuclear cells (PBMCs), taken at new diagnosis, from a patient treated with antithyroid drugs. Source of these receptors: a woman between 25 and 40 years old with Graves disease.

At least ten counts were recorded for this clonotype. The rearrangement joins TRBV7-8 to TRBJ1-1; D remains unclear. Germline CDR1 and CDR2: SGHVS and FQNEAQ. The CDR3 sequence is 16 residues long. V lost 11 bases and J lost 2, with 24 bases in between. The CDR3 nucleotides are TGTGCCGCCAGCTTGAGGCCCCAGATCTCTAACACTGAAGCTTTCTTT. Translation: CAASLRPQISNTEAFF.

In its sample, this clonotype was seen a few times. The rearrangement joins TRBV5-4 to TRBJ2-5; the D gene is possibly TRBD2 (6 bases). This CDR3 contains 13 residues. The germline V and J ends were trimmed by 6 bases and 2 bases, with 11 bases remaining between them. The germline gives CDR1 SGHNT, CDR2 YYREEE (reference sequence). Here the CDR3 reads CASTGGRQETQYF. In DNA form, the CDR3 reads TGTGCCAGCACCGGAGGGCGTCAAGAGACCCAGTACTTC.

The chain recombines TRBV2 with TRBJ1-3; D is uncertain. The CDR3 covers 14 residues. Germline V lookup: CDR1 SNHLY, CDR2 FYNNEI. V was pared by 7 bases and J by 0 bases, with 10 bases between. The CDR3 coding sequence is TGTGCCAGCAAATGGACCGGCTCTGGAAACACCATATATTTT. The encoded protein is CASKWTGSGNTIYF.

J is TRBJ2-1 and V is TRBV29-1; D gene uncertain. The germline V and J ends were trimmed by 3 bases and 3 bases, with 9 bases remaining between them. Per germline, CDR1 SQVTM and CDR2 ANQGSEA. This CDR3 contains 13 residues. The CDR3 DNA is TGCAGCGTTGATAAAGGGTTCTACAATGAGCAGTTCTTC. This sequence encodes CSVDKGFYNEQFF.

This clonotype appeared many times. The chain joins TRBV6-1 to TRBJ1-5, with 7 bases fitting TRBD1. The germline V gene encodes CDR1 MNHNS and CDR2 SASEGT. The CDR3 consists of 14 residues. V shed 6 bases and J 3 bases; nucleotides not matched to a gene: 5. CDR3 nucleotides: TGTGCCAGCAGACAACAGGGGTTCAATCAGCCCCAGCATTTT. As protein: CASRQQGFNQPQHF.

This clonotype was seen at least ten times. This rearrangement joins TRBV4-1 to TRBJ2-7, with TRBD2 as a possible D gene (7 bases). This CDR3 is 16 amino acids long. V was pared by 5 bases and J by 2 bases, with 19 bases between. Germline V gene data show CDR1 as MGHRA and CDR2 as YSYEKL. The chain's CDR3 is CASSEKRGANAYEQYF. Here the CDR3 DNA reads TGCGCCAGCAGCGAAAAACGGGGGGCGAACGCCTACGAGCAGTACTTC.

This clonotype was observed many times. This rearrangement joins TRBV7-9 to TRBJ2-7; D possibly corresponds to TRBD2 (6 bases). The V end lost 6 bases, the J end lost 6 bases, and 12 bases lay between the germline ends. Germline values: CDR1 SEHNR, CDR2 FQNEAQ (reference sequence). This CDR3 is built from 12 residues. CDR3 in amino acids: CASRPAGGEQYF. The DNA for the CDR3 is TGTGCCAGCAGACCAGCGGGTGGCGAGCAGTACTTC.

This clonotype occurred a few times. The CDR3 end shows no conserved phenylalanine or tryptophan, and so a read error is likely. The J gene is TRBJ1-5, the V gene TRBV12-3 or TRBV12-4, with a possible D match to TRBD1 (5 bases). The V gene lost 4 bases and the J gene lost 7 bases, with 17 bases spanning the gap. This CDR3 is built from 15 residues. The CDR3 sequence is CASSYSPGGRQPQHL. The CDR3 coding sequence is TGTGCCAGCAGTTACTCCCCCGGGGGGAGGCAGCCCCAGCATCTT.

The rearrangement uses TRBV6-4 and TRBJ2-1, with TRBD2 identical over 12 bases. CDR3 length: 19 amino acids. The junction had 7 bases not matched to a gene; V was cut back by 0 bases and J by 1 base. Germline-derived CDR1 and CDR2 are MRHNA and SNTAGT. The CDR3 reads CASSDSFLAGGRSYNEQFF. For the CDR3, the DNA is TGTGCCAGCAGTGACTCTTTCCTAGCGGGAGGGAGGTCCTACAATGAGCAGTTCTTC.

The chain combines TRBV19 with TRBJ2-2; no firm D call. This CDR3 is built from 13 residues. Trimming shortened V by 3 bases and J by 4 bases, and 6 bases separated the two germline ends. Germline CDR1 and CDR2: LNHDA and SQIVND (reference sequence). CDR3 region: CASSIHSTGELFF. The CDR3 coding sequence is TGTGCCAGTAGTATCCACAGCACCGGGGAGCTGTTTTTT.

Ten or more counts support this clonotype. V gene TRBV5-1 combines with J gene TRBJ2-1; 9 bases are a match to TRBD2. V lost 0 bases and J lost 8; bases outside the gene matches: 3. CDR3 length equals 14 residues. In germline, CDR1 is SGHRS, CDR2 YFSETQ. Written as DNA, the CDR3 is TGCGCCAGCAGCTTGGCCGGGACTAGCTATGAGCAGTTCTTC. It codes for CASSLAGTSYEQFF. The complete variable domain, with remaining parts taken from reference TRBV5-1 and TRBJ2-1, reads KAGVTQTPRYLIKTRGQQVTLSCSPISGHRSVSWYQQTPGQGLQFLFEYFSETQRNKGNFPGRFSGRQFSNSRSEMNVSTLELGDSALYLCASSLAGTSYEQFFGPGTRLTVL.

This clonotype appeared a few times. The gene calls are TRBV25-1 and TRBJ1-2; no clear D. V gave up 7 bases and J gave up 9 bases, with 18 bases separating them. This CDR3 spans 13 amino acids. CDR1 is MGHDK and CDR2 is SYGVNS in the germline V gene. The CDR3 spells CASTKGLTSRYTF. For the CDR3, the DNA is TGTGCCAGCACTAAAGGTTTGACCAGCCGCTACACCTTC.

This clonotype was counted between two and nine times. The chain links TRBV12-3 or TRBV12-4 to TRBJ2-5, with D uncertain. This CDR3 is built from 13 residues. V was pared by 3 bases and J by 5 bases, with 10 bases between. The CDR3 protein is CASSLLGRETQYF. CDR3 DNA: TGTGCCAGCAGTTTGCTAGGCCGGGAGACCCAGTACTTC.

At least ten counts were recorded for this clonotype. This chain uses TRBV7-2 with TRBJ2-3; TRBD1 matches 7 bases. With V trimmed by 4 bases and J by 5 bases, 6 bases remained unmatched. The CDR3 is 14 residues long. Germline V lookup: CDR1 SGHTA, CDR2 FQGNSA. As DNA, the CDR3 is TGTGCCAGCAGCTCGGGACAGCTCAGAGATACGCAGTATTTT. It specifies CASSSGQLRDTQYF.

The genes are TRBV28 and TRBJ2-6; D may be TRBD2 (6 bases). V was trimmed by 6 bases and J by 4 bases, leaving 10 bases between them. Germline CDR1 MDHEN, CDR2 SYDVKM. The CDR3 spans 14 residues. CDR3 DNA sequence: TGTGCCAGCAGCCGGAGGGCCGGGGCCAACGTCCTGACTTTC. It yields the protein CASSRRAGANVLTF.

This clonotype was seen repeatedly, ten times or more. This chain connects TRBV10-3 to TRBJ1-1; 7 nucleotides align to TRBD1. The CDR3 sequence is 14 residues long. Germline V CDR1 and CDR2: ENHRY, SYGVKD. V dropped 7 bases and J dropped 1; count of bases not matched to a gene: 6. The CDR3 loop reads CAINRQGRNTEAFF. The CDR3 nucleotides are TGTGCCATCAACCGACAGGGAAGGAACACTGAAGCTTTCTTT.

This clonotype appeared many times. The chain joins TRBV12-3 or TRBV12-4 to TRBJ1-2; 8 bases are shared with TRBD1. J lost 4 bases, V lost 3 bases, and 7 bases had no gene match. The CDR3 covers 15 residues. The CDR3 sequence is CASSLGQGAFYGYTF. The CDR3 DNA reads TGTGCCAGCAGTTTGGGGCAGGGGGCCTTCTATGGCTACACCTTC.

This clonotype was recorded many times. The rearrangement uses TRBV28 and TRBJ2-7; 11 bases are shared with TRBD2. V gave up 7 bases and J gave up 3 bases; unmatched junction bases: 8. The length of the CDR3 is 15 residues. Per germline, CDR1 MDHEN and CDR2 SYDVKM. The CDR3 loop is CASIQAGTSGYEQYF. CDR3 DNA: TGTGCCAGCATCCAAGCCGGGACTAGCGGCTACGAGCAGTACTTC.

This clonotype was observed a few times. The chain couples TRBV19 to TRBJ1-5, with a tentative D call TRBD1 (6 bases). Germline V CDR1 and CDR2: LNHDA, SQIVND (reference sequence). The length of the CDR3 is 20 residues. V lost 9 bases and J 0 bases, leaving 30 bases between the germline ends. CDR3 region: CARPTEDAGTRQASNQPQHF. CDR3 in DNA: TGTGCCAGGCCTACCGAAGACGCCGGGACTCGACAGGCTAGCAATCAGCCCCAGCATTTT.

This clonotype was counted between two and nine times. Here the CDR3 DNA reads TGTGCCAGCAGTTCCTCACTATACTACAATGAGCAGTTCTTC. Translation gives CASSSSLYYNEQFF. The rearrangement links TRBV27 to TRBJ2-1; D is unclear. Germline CDR1 reads MNHEY; CDR2 reads SMNVEV (reference sequence). The CDR3 is 14 amino acids. V was cut by 4 bases and J by 3 bases, with 10 bases left in between.

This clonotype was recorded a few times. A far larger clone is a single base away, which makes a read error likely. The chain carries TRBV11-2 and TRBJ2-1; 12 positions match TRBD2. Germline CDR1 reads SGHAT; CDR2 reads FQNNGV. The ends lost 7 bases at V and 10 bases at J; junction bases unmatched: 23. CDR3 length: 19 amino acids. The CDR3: CASTQPGLAGHNRDYEQFF. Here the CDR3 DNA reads TGTGCCAGCACCCAACCGGGACTAGCGGGTCACAATCGGGACTACGAGCAGTTCTTC.

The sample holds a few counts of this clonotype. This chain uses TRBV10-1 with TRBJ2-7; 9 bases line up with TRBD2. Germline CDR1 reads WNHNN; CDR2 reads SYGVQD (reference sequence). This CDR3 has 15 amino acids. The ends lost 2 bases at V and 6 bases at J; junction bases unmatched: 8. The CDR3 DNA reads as TGCGCCAGCAGTGAGGTTGCGGGAGGGCCGGGCGAGCAGTACTTC. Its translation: CASSEVAGGPGEQYF.